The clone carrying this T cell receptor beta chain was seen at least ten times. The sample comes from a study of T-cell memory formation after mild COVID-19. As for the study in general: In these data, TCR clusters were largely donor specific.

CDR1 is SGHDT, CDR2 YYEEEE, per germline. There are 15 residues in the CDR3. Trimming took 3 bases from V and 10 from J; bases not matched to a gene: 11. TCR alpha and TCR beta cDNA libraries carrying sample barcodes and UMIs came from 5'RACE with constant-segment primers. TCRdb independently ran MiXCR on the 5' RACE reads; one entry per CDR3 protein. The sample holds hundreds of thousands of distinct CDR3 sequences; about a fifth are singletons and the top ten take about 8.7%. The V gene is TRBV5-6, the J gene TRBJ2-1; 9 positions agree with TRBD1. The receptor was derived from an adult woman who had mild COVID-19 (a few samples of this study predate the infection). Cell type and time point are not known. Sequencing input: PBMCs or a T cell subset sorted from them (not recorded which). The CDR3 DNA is TGTGCCAGCAGCTCCGCCGGACAGGGGATAGGGGAGCAGTTCTTC. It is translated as CASSSAGQGIGEQFF.